This TCR beta chain originates from a study of CD8 T cells in Susac syndrome. General study findings and limits: The TCR sequencing and HLA analysis in the study involved a relatively small number of individuals, as the study acknowledged.

Concerning this clonotype: Its target is unknown.

From blood CD8+ and CD4+ T cells, TCR beta sequences were generated. FACS enriched CD8+ TEMRA cells, while bulk CD8+ and CD4+ were negatively isolated. This CDR3 region has 14 residues. Germline values: CDR1 SNHLY, CDR2 FYNNEI. The V and J ends lost 6 bases and 3 bases respectively, with 11 bases between them. Random-hexamer reverse transcription was applied to roughly 0.5 to 1 ug RNA. Coverage of TCR beta CDR3 amplification by immunoSEQ multiplex PCR extended to 54 Vbeta and 13 Jbeta. TCRdb re-called the immunoSEQ multiplex PCR reads with MiXCR, one entry per CDR3 protein. This table has 250,000 or so distinct CDR3 sequences, just over 90% appearing once.

The sequence was collected from a human donor with multiple sclerosis. Sequenced material: CD4+ T cells from PBMCs. The chain links TRBV2 to TRBJ2-2; no clear D gene. CDR3 residues: CASSQDHYTGELFF. The CDR3, as DNA: TGTGCCAGCAGCCAGGACCATTACACCGGGGAGCTGTTTTTT. Complete variable domain (other parts from reference TRBV2 and TRBJ2-2): EPEVTQTPSHQVTQMGQEVILRCVPISNHLYFYWYRQILGQKVEFLVSFYNNEISEKSEIFDDQFSVERPDGSNFTLKIRSTKLEDSAMYFCASSQDHYTGELFFGEGSRLTVL.